Listed here is a single T cell receptor (beta chain). Its antigen is as yet unknown. The sample comes from a study of PD-1 blockade in classical Hodgkin lymphoma. About the study: Nivolumab dosed at 3 mg/kg went to patients intravenously every 2 weeks.

V was pared by 3 bases and J by 15 bases, with 20 bases between. The CDR3 spans 14 residues. The germline V gene encodes CDR1 SNHLY and CDR2 FYNNEI. Profiled with immunoSEQ multiplex PCR; TCRdb holds only in-frame clones, not every one. The repertoire holds about 94,000 clones, with roughly 89% as singletons. General study points: Newly diagnosed patients had diversity similar to the baseline diversity of complete responders.

Relapses following autologous stem cell transplantation were seen in all patients, with brentuximab vedotin exposure varying. Patients' outcomes at their best amounted to complete response, partial response or progressive disease. The starting material was peripheral blood mononuclear cells (PBMCs), obtained before the second cycle of nivolumab. V usage is TRBV2 and J usage is TRBJ1-4; D perhaps matches TRBD1 (6 bases). The TCR sequence derives from a human donor with classical Hodgkin lymphoma. CDR3 in amino acids: CASSDGEELSGVFF. The CDR3 DNA reads TGTGCCAGCAGTGACGGGGAGGAGCTCTCAGGGGTGTTTTTT.